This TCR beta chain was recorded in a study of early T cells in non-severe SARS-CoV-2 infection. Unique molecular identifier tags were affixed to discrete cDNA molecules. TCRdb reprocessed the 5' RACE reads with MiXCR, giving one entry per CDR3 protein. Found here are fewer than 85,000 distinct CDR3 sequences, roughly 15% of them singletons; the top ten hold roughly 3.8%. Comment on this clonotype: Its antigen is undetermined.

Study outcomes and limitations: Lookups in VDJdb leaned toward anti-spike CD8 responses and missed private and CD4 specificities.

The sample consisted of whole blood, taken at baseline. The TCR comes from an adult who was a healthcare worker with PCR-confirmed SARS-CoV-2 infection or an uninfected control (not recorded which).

The CDR3 DNA follows: TGTGCCACCAGTGATTCCGGGCCCCAAACGCCCTACGAGCAGTACTTC. It translates to CATSDSGPQTPYEQYF. The chain joins TRBV24-1 to TRBJ2-7, with D uncertain. V was shortened by 2 bases and J by 2 bases, with 15 bases between the two germline ends. CDR3 length: 16 residues. The V gene's germline CDR1 is KGHDR and CDR2 SFDVKD.